Listed below are T cell receptor beta chains from one sample, sequenced in a study of OX40 agonist ivuxolimab in advanced cancers. Only in-frame clones appear in the TCRdb table, and some are missing; sequencing was by immunoSEQ multiplex PCR. The sample lists roughly 9,300 clones, less than 65% seen once, with 46% in the top ten. The specimen was CD4+ or CD8+ T cells sorted from blood, collected in a trial of the OX40 agonist ivuxolimab. These receptors were collected from an adult with an advanced solid tumor such as melanoma, head and neck, liver or kidney cancer. CDR3s include the opening cysteine and the closing phenylalanine or tryptophan. A D gene is named only where the DNA matches it firmly. Size is stated for part of the rows, as once, few or many counts, or as a class when the clone is expanded.

j_gene	abundance	v_gene	d_gene	CDR3aa	CDR3nt
TRBJ2-1	few	TRBV19	NA	CASSVLPGDPYNEQFF	TGTGCCAGTAGTGTACTACCAGGGGACCCCTACAATGAGCAGTTCTTC
TRBJ1-2	NA	TRBV27	TRBD1	CASSFGTAPHYGYTF	TGTGCCAGCAGTTTCGGGACAGCACCTCACTATGGCTACACCTTC
TRBJ2-3	NA	TRBV7-3	NA	CASSLVTGTDTQYF	TGTGCCAGCAGCTTAGTCACCGGCACAGATACGCAGTATTTT
TRBJ2-7	NA	TRBV4-1	TRBD1	CASSQDGTGSSYEQYF	TGCGCCAGCAGCCAAGACGGGACAGGGAGCTCCTACGAACAGTACTTC
TRBJ2-1	NA	TRBV27	TRBD2	CASSLWGGREQFF	TGTGCCAGCAGTTTGTGGGGCGGGAGAGAGCAGTTCTTC
TRBJ1-1	once	TRBV28	TRBD1	CASSAGTGGTEAFF	TGTGCCAGCAGTGCCGGGACAGGGGGCACTGAAGCTTTCTTT
TRBJ2-1	NA	TRBV19	NA	CASSIDSYNEQFF	TGTGCCAGTAGTATTGACAGCTACAATGAGCAGTTCTTC
TRBJ2-2	once	TRBV7-9	NA	CASSFRDGPTGELFF	TGTGCCAGCAGCTTTCGGGACGGCCCCACCGGGGAGCTGTTTTTT
TRBJ1-2	NA	TRBV7-9	NA	CASSFGTENYGYTF	TGTGCCAGCAGCTTTGGTACGGAAAACTATGGCTACACCTTC
TRBJ1-1	NA	TRBV27	NA	CASSLSPATAEAFF	TGTGCCAGCAGTTTATCCCCTGCCACGGCTGAAGCTTTCTTT
TRBJ1-1	once	TRBV5-3	NA	CASSFLNREAFF	TGTGCCAGCAGCTTTTTAAATCGGGAAGCTTTCTTT
TRBJ2-2	NA	TRBV2	NA	CASNRDYTGELFF	TGTGCCAGCAACAGAGACTACACCGGGGAGCTGTTTTTT
TRBJ1-4	NA	TRBV5-8	TRBD1	CASRLYRGVSEKLFF	TGTGCCAGCAGACTTTACAGGGGTGTAAGTGAAAAACTGTTTTTT
TRBJ1-1	NA	TRBV4-2	NA	CASSPTLSDGSLRTEAFF	TGTGCCAGCAGCCCGACCTTGAGTGACGGCTCGTTACGCACTGAAGCTTTCTTT
TRBJ2-7	NA	TRBV28	NA	CASSLTGAGDEQYF	TGTGCCAGCAGTTTGACAGGGGCGGGAGACGAGCAGTACTTC
TRBJ2-1	NA	TRBV11-3	TRBD2	CASSPRRGGSDNEQFF	TGTGCCAGCAGCCCCCGCCGCGGCGGGAGCGACAATGAGCAGTTCTTC
TRBJ2-7	medium-sized	TRBV6-6	TRBD2	CASSTGLAGRHEQYF	TGTGCCAGCAGCACGGGACTAGCGGGAAGGCACGAGCAGTACTTC
TRBJ2-7	NA	TRBV29-1	NA	CSVTRDYEQYF	TGCAGCGTTACGAGGGATTACGAGCAGTACTTC
TRBJ1-2	NA	TRBV7-9	NA	CASSSPGSGYGYTF	TGTGCCAGCAGCTCCCCCGGGAGCGGCTATGGCTACACCTTC
TRBJ1-1	NA	TRBV11-1	NA	CASSWDMDTEAFF	TGTGCCAGCAGCTGGGACATGGACACTGAAGCTTTCTTT
TRBJ2-7	few	TRBV19	TRBD1	CATSGTGVGEQYF	TGTGCCACATCCGGGACAGGGGTGGGTGAGCAGTACTTC
TRBJ2-1	NA	TRBV10-2	NA	CASSEGAYHSEQFF	TGCGCCAGCAGTGAAGGAGCCTATCACAGTGAGCAGTTCTTC
TRBJ2-2	NA	TRBV27	NA	CASSLYANTGELFF	TGTGCCAGCAGTTTATACGCGAACACCGGGGAGCTGTTTTTT
TRBJ2-1	few	TRBV7-3	TRBD2	CASSSSGGNYNEQFF	TGTGCCAGCAGCTCGTCGGGAGGGAACTACAATGAGCAGTTCTTC
TRBJ2-7	NA	TRBV28	NA	CASSLGYFYGQYF	TGTGCCAGCAGTTTGGGTTATTTCTACGGGCAGTACTTC
TRBJ2-4	NA	TRBV5-5	NA	CASSLVGNNPTKNIQYF	TGTGCCAGCAGCTTGGTGGGGAATAATCCAACCAAAAACATTCAGTACTTC
TRBJ2-3	NA	TRBV10-3	TRBD2	CASGGLAGTTDTQYF	TGTGCCTCGGGAGGGCTAGCGGGAACCACAGATACGCAGTATTTT
TRBJ2-7	once	TRBV5-1	TRBD1	CASSIWGTGVYEQYF	TGCGCCAGCTCGATTTGGGGGACAGGAGTCTACGAGCAGTACTTC
TRBJ1-2	NA	TRBV9	TRBD1	CASSAWGDRGAFGYTF	TGTGCCAGCAGCGCGTGGGGGGACAGGGGCGCGTTTGGCTACACCTTC
TRBJ2-5	NA	TRBV11-2	NA	CASSLLTVQETQYF	TGTGCCAGCAGCTTATTGACAGTCCAAGAGACCCAGTACTTC
TRBJ2-4	few	TRBV27	TRBD2	CASSIIAGGPDIQYF	TGTGCCAGCAGTATCATAGCGGGAGGGCCAGACATTCAGTACTTC
TRBJ1-5	NA	TRBV11-2	NA	CASSSQGGQPQHF	TGTGCCAGCAGCTCGCAGGGAGGCCAGCCCCAGCATTTT
TRBJ1-3	NA	TRBV19	NA	CASSLTGFSGNTIYF	TGTGCCAGCTCTTTAACAGGCTTCTCTGGAAACACCATATATTTT
TRBJ1-4	NA	TRBV19	TRBD1	CASSYRLGQGEEKLFF	TGTGCCAGTAGTTATAGACTAGGCCAGGGGGAAGAAAAACTGTTTTTT
TRBJ1-3	NA	TRBV4-2	NA	CASSPASPGNTIYF	TGTGCCAGCAGCCCCGCTAGTCCGGGAAACACCATATATTTT
TRBJ2-2	NA	TRBV28	NA	CASSFPGELFF	TGTGCCAGCAGTTTCCCCGGGGAGCTGTTTTTT
TRBJ2-1	few	TRBV9	TRBD2	CASSGLAGFNEQFF	TGTGCCAGCAGCGGACTAGCGGGATTCAATGAGCAGTTCTTC
TRBJ2-7	NA	TRBV29-1	NA	CSVEKGEGYEQYF	TGCAGCGTTGAAAAGGGGGAGGGCTACGAGCAGTACTTC
TRBJ2-7	NA	TRBV7-6	NA	CASSARTESYEQYF	TGTGCCAGCAGCGCCCGGACAGAGTCCTACGAGCAGTACTTC
TRBJ2-1	NA	TRBV7-3	TRBD2	CASSRLAGGFNEQFF	TGTGCCAGCAGCAGATTAGCGGGAGGATTTAATGAGCAGTTCTTC
TRBJ2-1	NA	TRBV21-1	NA	CASSNPPGGSGRSYNEQFF	TGTGCCAGCAGCAACCCCCCCGGAGGTAGCGGGCGCTCCTACAATGAGCAGTTCTTC